The 17 T cell receptor beta chains below all came from one sample that was sequenced in a study of blood T cell repertoires in COVID-19 (dated by TCRdb to the early 2020s). Receptor amplification or capture employed the immunoSEQ multiplex PCR assay. The table comes from immuneACCESS by way of TCRdb, which keeps in-frame sequences with V and J called. Part of the clones is missing from these tables; in studies checked, under half for an unresolved V gene and the rest for unknown reasons. Present in this sample are around 60,000 clones, about nine tenths of which were seen just once. The leading ten clones occupy around 8.4% of the sample. Sequencing input: peripheral blood. Receptors were obtained from a woman over 75 with active COVID-19.

This chain connects TRBV5-4 to TRBJ1-1; TRBD1 matches 7 bases. The CDR3 has 14 residues. Germline V gives CDR1 SGHNT, CDR2 YYREEE (reference sequence). J gave up 1 base and V 4 bases, and 4 bases lay outside the gene matches. The CDR3 DNA follows: TGTGCCAGCAGCCCACCAGGGGGGAACACTGAAGCTTTCTTT. Amino acids: CASSPPGGNTEAFF. Variable domain in full (rest from reference TRBV5-4 and TRBJ1-1): ETGVTQSPTHLIKTRGQQVTLRCSSQSGHNTVSWYQQALGQGPQFIFQYYREEENGRGNFPPRFSGLQFPNYSSELNVNALELDDSALYLCASSPPGGNTEAFFGQGTRLTVV.

The CDR3 nucleotides are TGCGCCAGCAGCCCCGTCGGACTAGCGGTTGGGGTGATCACGCAGTATTTT. Translating gives CASSPVGLAVGVITQYF. The rearrangement joins TRBV4-1 to TRBJ2-3; the match to TRBD2 covers 10 bases. Germline V lookup: CDR1 MGHRA, CDR2 YSYEKL. The trim removed 4 bases at V and 9 bases at J, leaving 16 bases unmatched. The CDR3 length is 17 residues.

This sequence joins TRBV9 and TRBJ1-1; 8 nucleotides match TRBD1. J lost 10 bases, V lost 0 bases, and 5 bases had no gene match. Per the germline V gene, CDR1 is SGDLS and CDR2 is YYNGEE. The CDR3 loop spans 13 amino acids. The CDR3 region is CASSVEATGGAFF. The DNA for the CDR3 is TGTGCCAGCAGCGTAGAAGCAACAGGGGGAGCTTTCTTT.

The genes are TRBV4-1 and TRBJ1-4; D might be TRBD1 (5 bases). Germline V lookup: CDR1 MGHRA, CDR2 YSYEKL. Trimming took off 4 bases at V and 5 bases at J, with 14 bases between the two ends. The CDR3 runs 15 residues. The CDR3 coding sequence is TGCGCCAGCAGCCGGAATGACAGAGTAAATGAAAAACTGTTTTTT. It specifies CASSRNDRVNEKLFF.

This clone was seen only once. Other DNA sequences within the sample encode an identical CDR3. The CDR3 sequence: CASSLVGRGYNSPLHF. The CDR3 nucleotides are TGTGCCAGCAGCTTAGTAGGCAGGGGGTATAATTCACCCCTCCACTTT. This rearrangement joins TRBV7-2 to TRBJ1-6, with 7 nucleotides matching TRBD1. CDR3 length equals 16 residues. The V and J ends lost 1 base and 4 bases, in that order; junction bases with no gene match: 4. Germline assignment: CDR1 SGHTA and CDR2 FQGNSA. Combining the CDR3 with reference TRBV7-2 and TRBJ1-6 gives the whole variable domain GAGVSQSPSNKVTEKGKDVELRCDPISGHTALYWYRQSLGQGLEFLIYFQGNSAPDKSGLPSDRFSAERTGGSVSTLTIQRTQQEDSAVYLCASSLVGRGYNSPLHFGNGTRLTVT.

The CDR3 loop is CASSPGQEGQGYTF. The DNA of the CDR3 is TGCGCCAGCAGTCCGGGACAGGAAGGGCAAGGCTACACCTTC. The chain employs TRBV5-1 and TRBJ1-2, with 8 nucleotides matching TRBD1. The CDR3 sequence is 14 residues long. With 5 bases clipped from V and 8 bases from J, the junction kept 11 bases outside the gene matches. CDR1 is SGHRS and CDR2 is YFSETQ in the germline V gene.

The V and J genes are TRBV5-6 and TRBJ2-7; 11 nucleotides match TRBD1. The V and J ends lost 1 base and 6 bases, in that order; junction bases with no gene match: 6. The CDR3 loop spans 15 amino acids. Germline V gene lookup returns CDR1 SGHDT and CDR2 YYEEEE. CDR3 residues: CASSLRTGGEVEQYV. The CDR3 bases are TGTGCCAGCAGCTTGAGGACAGGGGGCGAGGTCGAGCAGTACGTC.

The V gene is TRBV11-3, the J gene TRBJ2-5, with 14 bases fitting TRBD2. The germline CDR1 and CDR2 sequences are SGHNT and YENEEA. With 5 bases clipped from V and 4 bases from J, the junction kept 3 bases outside the gene matches. This CDR3 has 15 residues. The CDR3 nucleotides are TGTGCCAGCAGCCCGGGACTAGCGGGGGTAGAGACCCAGTACTTC. Translation: CASSPGLAGVETQYF.

The chain employs TRBV6-5 and TRBJ2-3; 7 bases align to TRBD2. The germline V gene encodes CDR1 MNHEY and CDR2 SVGAGI. The CDR3 covers 14 residues. V lost 9 bases, J lost 3 bases, and 9 bases stayed unmatched. CDR3 region: CASNTRGGTDTQYF. In nucleotides, the CDR3 is TGTGCCAGTAACACTCGGGGAGGGACAGATACGCAGTATTTT.

The chain carries TRBV7-6 and TRBJ2-1; 13 nucleotides agree with TRBD2. From germline, CDR1 is SGHVS and CDR2 FNYEAQ. The V segment lost 2 bases and the J segment 10 bases; nucleotides outside the gene matches: 11. The CDR3 has 17 residues. As DNA, the CDR3 is TGTGCCAGCAGCTTATCGCAGGGGCGACTAGCGGGGGGAGAGCAGTTCTTC. The encoded protein is CASSLSQGRLAGGEQFF.

This chain links TRBV15 with TRBJ2-4; 8 bases are shared with TRBD1. Losses at the gene ends were 0 bases for V and 7 bases for J; bases not matched to a gene: 5. The CDR3 is made up of 15 amino acids. The germline V gene has CDR1 LNHNV and CDR2 YYDKDF (reference sequence). In DNA form, the CDR3 reads TGTGCCACCAGCAGAGACAGGGGGCAGGGGAACATTCAGTACTTC. It specifies CATSRDRGQGNIQYF.

This chain connects TRBV5-1 to TRBJ2-5, with D tentatively TRBD2 (5 bases). The CDR3 runs 14 residues. V gave up 0 bases and J gave up 4 bases, with 10 bases separating them. Germline loops: CDR1 SGHRS, CDR2 YFSETQ. In nucleotides, the CDR3 is TGCGCCAGCAGCTTGGTCGTCGAGGGAGAGACCCAGTACTTC. Translation gives CASSLVVEGETQYF. The complete variable domain, with remaining parts taken from reference TRBV5-1 and TRBJ2-5, reads KAGVTQTPRYLIKTRGQQVTLSCSPISGHRSVSWYQQTPGQGLQFLFEYFSETQRNKGNFPGRFSGRQFSNSRSEMNVSTLELGDSALYLCASSLVVEGETQYFGPGTRLLVL.

The chain joins TRBV11-2 to TRBJ1-1; D is perhaps TRBD1 (6 bases). The ends were cut back, 1 base at V and 4 bases at J, with 10 bases in the middle. The germline V gene encodes CDR1 SGHAT and CDR2 FQNNGV. The CDR3 totals 14 residues. In DNA, the CDR3 is TGTGCCAGCAGCTTAGTAGGGGGAGCCACTGAAGCTTTCTTT. Translated, it gives CASSLVGGATEAFF.

The table lists this clone with a count of one. V and J are TRBV19 and TRBJ2-5; 8 nucleotides agree with TRBD2. The V and J ends lost 6 bases and 6 bases, in that order; junction bases with no gene match: 12. This CDR3 has 15 amino acids. Germline V CDR1 and CDR2: LNHDA, SQIVND (reference sequence). Here the CDR3 reads CASSFPGLGRQTQYF. Here the CDR3 DNA reads TGTGCCAGTAGCTTCCCGGGACTAGGTCGGCAGACCCAGTACTTC.

This rearrangement joins TRBV5-1 to TRBJ2-2; 11 nucleotides agree with TRBD2. CDR1 SGHRS and CDR2 YFSETQ come from the germline V gene. This CDR3 has 19 residues. After removal of 2 bases from V and 0 bases from J, the junction contained 9 bases not matched to a gene. CDR3 bases: TGCGCCAGCAGCTTCCGGACTAGCGGGTCGGGTTCGAACACCGGGGAGCTGTTTTTT. The encoded protein is CASSFRTSGSGSNTGELFF.

This sequence joins TRBV28 and TRBJ1-3, with D hard to call. Trimming pared 3 bases from V and 0 bases from J, leaving 6 bases between. The CDR3 runs 14 residues. Germline CDR1 reads MDHEN; CDR2 reads SYDVKM. The CDR3, as DNA: TGTGCCAGCAGTTTTGGGCACTCTGGAAACACCATATATTTT. Protein product: CASSFGHSGNTIYF.

The rearrangement links TRBV28 to TRBJ2-1, with 9 bases identical to TRBD1. Germline CDR1 is MDHEN and CDR2 is SYDVKM. With V trimmed by 2 bases and J by 2 bases, 4 bases remained unmatched. The CDR3 runs 16 residues. For the CDR3, the DNA is TGTGCCAGCAGTTTAGCGAGACAGGGGGCCTACAATGAGCAGTTCTTC. This codes for CASSLARQGAYNEQFF.